This T cell receptor (beta chain) is from a study of T cell changes during pregnancy in multiple sclerosis. This clone has only one observation. The data were produced by immunoSEQ multiplex PCR, yet TCRdb's version contains in-frame clones alone and is incomplete. The sample carries approximately 40,000 clones, 92% recorded once. The CDR3 spans 14 residues. After removal of 6 bases from V and 3 bases from J, the junction contained 0 bases not matched to a gene. Looked up from germline, CDR1 is SGHTA and CDR2 is FQGTGA. The clonotype was recovered from a female donor with multiple sclerosis, enrolled in a pregnancy study. This chain uses TRBV7-3 with TRBJ2-2; 11 nucleotides match TRBD2. The material sequenced was CD8+ T cells from peripheral blood mononuclear cells, taken in the third trimester of pregnancy. The CDR3 loop reads CASRLAGDTGELFF. DNA for the CDR3: TGTGCCAGCAGACTAGCGGGGGACACCGGGGAGCTGTTTTTT.